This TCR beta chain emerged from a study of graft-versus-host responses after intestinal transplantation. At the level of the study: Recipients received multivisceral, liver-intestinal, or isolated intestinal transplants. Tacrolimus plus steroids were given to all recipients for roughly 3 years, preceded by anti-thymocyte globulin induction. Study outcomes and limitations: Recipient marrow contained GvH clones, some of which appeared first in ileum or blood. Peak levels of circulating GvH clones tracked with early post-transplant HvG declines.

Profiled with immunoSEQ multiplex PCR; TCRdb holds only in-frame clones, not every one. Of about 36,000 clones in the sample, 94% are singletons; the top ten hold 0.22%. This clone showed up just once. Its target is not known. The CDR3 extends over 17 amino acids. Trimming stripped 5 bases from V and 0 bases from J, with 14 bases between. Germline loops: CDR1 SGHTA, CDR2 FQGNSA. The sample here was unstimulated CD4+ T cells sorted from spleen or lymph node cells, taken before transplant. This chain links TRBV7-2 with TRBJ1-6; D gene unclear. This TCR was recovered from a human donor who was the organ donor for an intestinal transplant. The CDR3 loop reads CASSPLYLSSYNSPLHF. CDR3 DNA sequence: TGTGCCAGCAGCCCATTATACCTAAGCTCCTATAATTCACCCCTCCACTTT.